This is a list of T cell receptor beta chains from one sample in a study of hypomethylating agent response in myelodysplastic syndrome. The method was immunoSEQ multiplex PCR; TCRdb's version includes in-frame clones alone and lacks a portion of them. The sample has 4,300 or so clones; 84% are singletons. Sequenced here: bone marrow, sampled before or after starting hypomethylating agent treatment for myelodysplastic syndrome (not recorded which). These TCRs come from a human donor with myelodysplastic syndrome. Both conserved end residues are part of each CDR3. Fields, in order: clone size, J gene, V gene, D gene, CDR3 protein, CDR3 DNA. A D gene is named only where the DNA matches it firmly. Size tells how often a clone was seen (once, few, many) or the class of an expanded clone, and some rows leave it out.

>few|TRBJ1-2|TRBV11-2|.
CASSLVGGFLAVEGNGYTF
TGTGCCAGCAGCTTAGTGGGCGGGTTTCTGGCAGTCGAGGGCAATGGCTACACCTTC
>.|TRBJ1-1|TRBV7-2|TRBD1
CASSSTGVKVGAFF
TGTGCCAGCAGCTCAACAGGGGTGAAGGTCGGAGCTTTCTTT
>.|TRBJ2-3|TRBV5-1|.
CASSQGPQGTDTQYF
TGCGCCAGCAGCCAGGGACCTCAGGGCACAGATACGCAGTATTTT
>.|TRBJ1-2|TRBV29-1|TRBD1
CSVSVYRDSGYTF
TGCAGCGTTTCCGTTTACAGGGACAGTGGCTACACCTTC
>.|TRBJ2-1|TRBV2|.
CASSQQDEQFF
TGTGCCAGCAGTCAACAGGATGAGCAGTTCTTC
>.|TRBJ2-3|TRBV5-4|.
CASSFLWDSTDTQYF
TGTGCCAGCAGCTTCCTGTGGGACAGCACAGATACGCAGTATTTT
>few|TRBJ1-1|TRBV11-2|.
CASSPGHTTNTEAFF
TGTGCCAGCAGCCCGGGACACACTACGAACACTGAAGCTTTCTTT
>once|TRBJ1-5|TRBV19|.
CASSTETGANQPQHF
TGTGCCAGTAGTACTGAAACGGGGGCTAATCAGCCCCAGCATTTT
>.|TRBJ1-4|TRBV19|.
CASSIPAGTNEKLFF
TGTGCCAGTAGTATTCCGGCAGGGACTAATGAAAAACTGTTTTTT
>.|TRBJ2-7|TRBV18|.
CASSPQGNPYEQYF
TGTGCCAGCTCACCGCAGGGGAATCCCTACGAGCAGTACTTC
>.|TRBJ1-5|TRBV19|.
CASKFGRVNQPQHF
TGTGCCAGTAAGTTCGGGCGGGTCAATCAGCCCCAGCATTTT
>.|TRBJ1-6|TRBV25-1|.
CASSELGNSPLHF
TGTGCCAGCAGTGAATTGGGAAATTCACCCCTCCACTTT
>.|TRBJ1-3|TRBV6-5|.
CASSSRGTSGNTIYF
TGTGCCAGCAGCTCCCGGGGGACCTCTGGAAACACCATATATTTT
>once|TRBJ2-5|TRBV5-1|.
CASSLNPQGRETQYF
TGCGCCAGCAGCCTTAACCCACAGGGAAGAGAGACCCAGTACTTC
>.|TRBJ1-5|TRBV7-8|.
CASSLASVSNNQPQHF
TGTGCCAGCAGCTTAGCTTCGGTGAGTAACAATCAGCCCCAGCATTTT
>.|TRBJ1-4|TRBV2|.
CASTLTTGGEKLFF
TGTGCCAGCACACTCACGACAGGAGGGGAAAAACTGTTTTTT
>.|TRBJ1-2|TRBV6-5|.
CASSVQGSYGYTF
TGTGCCAGCAGCGTACAGGGTTCCTATGGCTACACCTTC
>few|TRBJ1-6|TRBV6-5|.
CASSANGGRSPLHF
TGTGCCAGCAGCGCCAATGGGGGACGGTCACCCCTCCACTTT
>few|TRBJ2-1|TRBV7-3|.
CASSLTRDNEQFF
TGTGCCAGCAGCTTAACTAGGGATAATGAGCAGTTCTTC
>.|TRBJ1-1|TRBV5-1|.
CASSLKDPLNTEAFF
TGCGCCAGCAGCTTGAAAGACCCCTTGAACACTGAAGCTTTCTTT
>.|TRBJ2-2|TRBV6-5|.
CASSRVGINTGELFF
TGTGCCAGCAGTCGAGTAGGGATTAACACCGGGGAGCTGTTTTTT
>few|TRBJ1-5|TRBV5-1|.
CASSLSSGSDQPQHF
TGCGCCAGCAGCCTATCATCAGGGTCGGATCAGCCCCAGCATTTT
>.|TRBJ2-7|TRBV20-1|.
CSAGQTYEQYF
TGCAGTGCCGGACAGACGTACGAGCAGTACTTC
>.|TRBJ2-2|TRBV19|.
CASSINRDYTGELFF
TGTGCCAGTAGTATAAACAGAGACTACACCGGGGAGCTGTTTTTT
>.|TRBJ1-5|TRBV7-2|.
CASSTSPTVYNQPQHF
TGTGCCAGCAGCACCTCCCCGACAGTTTACAATCAGCCCCAGCATTTT
>.|TRBJ1-6|TRBV19|.
CASSIRGRTNSPLHF
TGTGCCAGTAGTATCCGGGGGCGAACCAATTCACCCCTCCACTTT
>.|TRBJ1-5|TRBV6-5|TRBD1
CASMPQGESQPQHF
TGTGCCAGCATGCCCCAGGGGGAAAGTCAGCCCCAGCATTTT
>.|TRBJ2-3|TRBV6-5|.
CASSYSRRRSTDTQYF
TGTGCCAGCAGTTACTCGAGGCGCCGTAGCACAGATACGCAGTATTTT
>.|TRBJ1-1|TRBV6-6|.
CASSPYGDGDTEAFF
TGTGCCAGCAGTCCCTACGGGGATGGGGACACTGAAGCTTTCTTT
>.|TRBJ2-3|TRBV6-5|TRBD1
CASSKAGGRDTQYF
TGTGCCAGCAGTAAAGCAGGGGGAAGAGATACGCAGTATTTT
>.|TRBJ2-4|TRBV2|.
CASGQEGQGNIQYF
TGTGCCAGCGGGCAAGAAGGCCAGGGAAACATTCAGTACTTC
>.|TRBJ2-3|TRBV11-3|.
CASSLGLDIRTDTQYF
TGTGCCAGCAGCTTAGGACTAGATATCCGCACAGATACGCAGTATTTT
>.|TRBJ1-2|TRBV6-6|.
CASSYSTANYGYTF
TGTGCCAGCAGTTACTCGACAGCTAACTATGGCTACACCTTC
>few|TRBJ2-7|TRBV6-6|.
CASSSRGGYEQYF
TGTGCCAGCAGTTCCAGGGGAGGCTACGAGCAGTACTTC
>.|TRBJ2-3|TRBV7-8|TRBD2
CASSLRPTSGVFDTQYF
TGTGCCAGCAGCCTACGGCCGACTAGCGGGGTTTTTGATACGCAGTATTTT
>.|TRBJ1-2|TRBV7-9|.
CASSPQYYGYTF
TGTGCCAGCAGCCCACAATACTATGGCTACACCTTC
>.|TRBJ2-7|TRBV5-5|.
CASSLAGPYEQYF
TGTGCCAGCAGCTTGGCCGGTCCGTACGAGCAGTACTTC
>.|TRBJ2-1|TRBV2|.
CASSGGVNSYNEQFF
TGTGCCAGCAGTGGCGGCGTGAACTCCTACAATGAGCAGTTCTTC
>.|TRBJ1-1|TRBV4-1|.
CASSREPAQVTEAFF
TGCGCCAGCAGCCGCGAGCCTGCCCAGGTCACTGAAGCTTTCTTT
>few|TRBJ1-1|TRBV7-9|TRBD1
CASSVDRGPEAFF
TGTGCCAGCAGTGTCGACAGGGGCCCTGAAGCTTTCTTT
>.|TRBJ2-3|TRBV12-5|TRBD1
CATGTGADTQYF
TGTGCTACCGGGACAGGAGCAGATACGCAGTATTTT
>.|TRBJ2-2|TRBV19|.
CASSISRRSNTGELFF
TGTGCCAGTAGTATAAGTCGGAGATCGAACACCGGGGAGCTGTTTTTT
>.|TRBJ2-3|TRBV5-5|.
CASSSILGGGTDTQYF
TGTGCCAGCAGCTCCATACTAGGGGGGGGCACAGATACGCAGTATTTT
>.|TRBJ2-3|TRBV19|TRBD2
CASSTTGTSGTDTQYF
TGTGCCAGTAGCACTACCGGGACTAGCGGCACAGATACGCAGTATTTT
>few|TRBJ1-6|TRBV6-1|.
CASSEAPVRRPLHF
TGTGCCAGCAGTGAAGCCCCGGTTCGGCGCCCCCTCCACTTT
>.|TRBJ1-6|TRBV5-1|.
CASSPGPPNSPLHF
TGCGCCAGCAGCCCTGGACCCCCTAATTCACCCCTCCACTTT
>.|TRBJ2-2|TRBV6-5|.
CASSYKRATGELFF
TGTGCCAGCAGTTACAAGAGGGCAACCGGGGAGCTGTTTTTT
>.|TRBJ2-6|TRBV4-3|TRBD2
CASSQVAGAGANVLTF
TGCGCCAGCAGCCAAGTAGCGGGGGCTGGGGCCAACGTCCTGACTTTC
>.|TRBJ1-1|TRBV4-1|.
CASSHPGSDRPFF
TGCGCCAGCAGCCACCCCGGTTCGGACCGACCTTTCTTT
>.|TRBJ2-3|TRBV5-6|TRBD1
CASSRQGSDTQYF
TGTGCCAGCAGTAGACAGGGCTCAGATACGCAGTATTTT
>.|TRBJ2-7|TRBV29-1|.
CSVAGSGNEQYF
TGCAGCGTTGCGGGATCAGGGAACGAGCAGTACTTC
>.|TRBJ1-5|TRBV25-1|.
CASRTGRNQPQHF
TGTGCCAGCAGAACAGGGAGAAATCAGCCCCAGCATTTT
>.|TRBJ1-1|TRBV4-1|.
CASGKGAEAFF
TGCGCCAGCGGAAAAGGGGCTGAAGCTTTCTTT
>.|TRBJ1-1|TRBV4-2|.
CASSPLKNTEAFF
TGTGCCAGCAGCCCTTTAAAGAACACTGAAGCTTTCTTT
>.|TRBJ2-3|TRBV30|.
CAWSKRALFTDTQYF
TGTGCCTGGAGTAAACGAGCGCTTTTCACAGATACGCAGTATTTT
>once|TRBJ2-1|TRBV7-2|.
CASSLVSDSYNEQFF
TGTGCCAGCAGCTTAGTTTCCGACTCCTACAATGAGCAGTTCTTC
>.|TRBJ1-2|TRBV9|.
CASSVARGNYGYTF
TGTGCCAGCAGCGTAGCTCGGGGCAACTATGGCTACACCTTC
>few|TRBJ1-2|TRBV29-1|.
CSVGIPHGYTF
TGCAGCGTTGGGATTCCGCATGGCTACACCTTC
>.|TRBJ1-1|TRBV5-1|.
CASSTEGPQNTEAFF
TGCGCCAGCAGCACGGAGGGTCCCCAAAACACTGAAGCTTTCTTT